What follows are 8 T cell receptor beta chains derived from one specimen sequenced in a study of tumor-infiltrating lymphocytes in primary liver carcinoma. Extraction of RNA together with DNA used about 17-34 mg of unsorted bulk tissue. From 500 ng of total RNA, TCR beta-specific cDNA was reverse-transcribed using a constant-region primer. Libraries of TCR beta came from three nested multiplex PCR rounds with slightly modified ARM-PCR. A C-beta reverse primer was combined with TRBV1-TRBV30 forward primers in the first two PCR rounds, and each round had about 10 cycles. One entry per CDR3 protein results from TCRdb running MiXCR on the multiplex PCR reads. The table records approximately 54,000 distinct CDR3 sequences, over 65% of them present only once. Material: liver tumor tissue from sampling region 2. The subset: tumor region T2, inferior pole. The receptors were gathered from a man aged 35 to 55 with primary liver carcinoma and hepatitis B virus infection.

This clonotype was counted a single time. The CDR3 ends on some other residue instead of the conserved phenylalanine or tryptophan, so this is likely a read error. The genes are TRBV11-2 and TRBJ2-1; a possible D gene is TRBD2 (6 bases). This CDR3 region has 14 residues. Germline loops: CDR1 SGHAT, CDR2 FQNNGV. CDR3 loop: CDSSSAGPGNKQFI. Here the CDR3 DNA reads TGTGACAGCAGTTCAGCGGGCCCTGGGAATAAGCAGTTCATC.

In the case of this clonotype: Mismatch with germline at one junction end may stem from a read error. This chain uses TRBV5-4 with TRBJ2-1; D is undetermined. From germline, CDR1 is SGHNT and CDR2 YYREEE (reference sequence). The CDR3 loop spans 13 amino acids. CDR3 nucleotide sequence: TGTGTCAGCAGCTTCGGTTGGGATAATGAGCAGTTCTTC. This encodes CVSSFGWDNEQFF.

To note about this clonotype: A junction end diverges from the germline sequence, so it may reflect a read error. V is TRBV12-3 or TRBV12-4 and J is TRBJ2-1; D perhaps matches TRBD2 (5 bases). CDR3 length: 15 residues. The CDR3 reads CAGSPPTVRRDEQFF. In DNA, the CDR3 is TGTGCCGGCAGCCCTCCGACGGTTAGGCGGGATGAGCAGTTCTTC.

On this clonotype: Lacking the conserved final phenylalanine or tryptophan, this CDR3 likely reflects a read error. The chain couples TRBV7-8 to TRBJ1-1; 7 nucleotides align to TRBD1. Looked up from germline, CDR1 is SGHVS and CDR2 is FQNEAQ. V lost 7 bases and J lost 0; bases outside the gene matches: 11. The CDR3 runs 16 residues. The CDR3 region is CASNPRAGGMNTEAFS. CDR3 DNA sequence: TGTGCCAGCAATCCACGAGCAGGGGGAATGAACACTGAAGCTTTCTCT.

A remark on this clonotype: One end of the junction fails to match germline, which may point to a read error. The chain links TRBV11-2 to TRBJ2-2; possibly TRBD2 for D (5 bases). This CDR3 spans 16 amino acids. CDR1 and CDR2 (germline): SGHAT, FQNNGV. The chain's CDR3 is CASSLVALTGTGELFF. In DNA, the CDR3 is TGCGCCAGCAGCTTAGTGGCGCTAACGGGGACCGGGGAGCTGTTTTTT.

The rearrangement joins TRBV6-5 to TRBJ2-1, with D unclear. The V end was cut by 0 bases, the J end by 9 bases, with 18 bases between. This CDR3 region has 16 residues. From germline, CDR1 is MNHEY and CDR2 SVGAGI. The CDR3 spells CASSYSWVKPHSEQFF. CDR3 nucleotides: TGTGCCAGCAGTTACTCGTGGGTGAAACCCCACAGTGAGCAGTTCTTC.

This clonotype has a count of ten or more. The chain couples TRBV4-1 to TRBJ2-7; 12 bases line up with TRBD2. The J segment lost 2 bases and the V segment lost 0 bases, leaving 5 bases of the junction unmatched. This CDR3 contains 17 residues. Germline V lookup: CDR1 MGHRA, CDR2 YSYEKL. The CDR3 nucleotides read TGCGCCAGCAGCCAAGATCCGGCTAGCGGGGGGGCCTACGAGCAGTACTTC. Translation: CASSQDPASGGAYEQYF.

This clonotype was seen once. The junction shows a germline mismatch at one end, possibly a read error. The CDR3 loop is CASNLDRELGETQYF. CDR3 DNA sequence: TGTGCCAGCAACTTGGACAGGGAGCTAGGGGAGACCCAGTACTTC. The J gene is TRBJ2-5, the V gene TRBV5-4; 8 bases fit TRBD1. The CDR3 sequence is 15 residues long. Germline V gives CDR1 SGHNT, CDR2 YYREEE (reference sequence). The full variable domain, completed using reference TRBV5-4 and TRBJ2-5, is ETGVTQSPTHLIKTRGQQVTLRCSSQSGHNTVSWYQQALGQGPQFIFQYYREEENGRGNFPPRFSGLQFPNYSSELNVNALELDDSALYLCASNLDRELGETQYFGPGTRLLVL.